The 32 T cell receptor beta chains reported below all come from one sample, sequenced in a study of blood T cell repertoires in COVID-19. Sequencing was performed with immunoSEQ multiplex PCR; in TCRdb, only in-frame clones are kept and a portion is missing. The sample carries roughly 100,000 clones, roughly nine tenths recorded once. The sample consisted of peripheral blood. The origin of the receptors is a human donor in a cohort sampled during active COVID-19.

This chain joins TRBV4-1 and TRBJ1-3; D remains unclear. V was shortened by 0 bases and J by 0 bases, with 6 bases between the two germline ends. Per germline, CDR1 MGHRA and CDR2 YSYEKL. The length of the CDR3 is 15 residues. CDR3 protein: CASSQDDNSGNTIYF. The DNA for the CDR3 is TGCGCCAGCAGCCAAGACGACAACTCTGGAAACACCATATATTTT.

The rearrangement uses TRBV27 and TRBJ1-2, with D uncertain. Deletions cut 3 bases from V and 1 base from J, with 6 bases between. Germline-derived CDR1 and CDR2 are MNHEY and SMNVEV (reference sequence). The CDR3 is made up of 13 amino acids. The CDR3 region has the DNA TGTGCCAGCAGTTTCGCCAGTAACTATGGCTACACCTTC. It is translated as CASSFASNYGYTF.

The chain recombines TRBV4-1 with TRBJ1-4, with a possible D match to TRBD1 (6 bases). Trimming removed 4 bases from V and 8 bases from J, with 14 bases in between. CDR1 MGHRA and CDR2 YSYEKL come from the germline V gene. CDR3 length: 14 amino acids. The CDR3 bases are TGCGCCAGCAGCCGTGACAGGACCTCCGAAAAACTGTTTTTT. Translating gives CASSRDRTSEKLFF.

This chain connects TRBV18 to TRBJ2-7, with D maybe TRBD2 (5 bases). CDR1 is KGHSH, CDR2 LQKENI, per germline. V lost 2 bases, J lost 2 bases, and 10 bases lay in between. This CDR3 is 14 amino acids long. The CDR3 reads CASSPAGLPYEQYF. CDR3 nucleotides: TGTGCCAGCTCACCAGCCGGACTGCCCTACGAGCAGTACTTC.

The chain joins TRBV5-6 to TRBJ2-7, with D perhaps TRBD1 (5 bases). This CDR3 comprises 14 residues. Trimming left V 0 bases short and J 5 bases short, with 12 bases between. CDR1 SGHDT and CDR2 YYEEEE come from the germline V gene. The CDR3 DNA reads TGTGCCAGCAGCTTGGGACAGCGCCGGAACGAGCAGTACTTC. This sequence encodes CASSLGQRRNEQYF. Combining the CDR3 with reference TRBV5-6 and TRBJ2-7 gives the whole variable domain DAGVTQSPTHLIKTRGQQVTLRCSPKSGHDTVSWYQQALGQGPQFIFQYYEEEERQRGNFPDRFSGHQFPNYSSELNVNALLLGDSALYLCASSLGQRRNEQYFGPGTRLTVT.

The chain has TRBV11-3 and TRBJ1-6, with unresolved D. Germline assignment: CDR1 SGHNT and CDR2 YENEEA. There are 16 residues in the CDR3. V was shortened by 3 bases and J by 14 bases, with 23 bases between the two germline ends. DNA of the CDR3: TGTGCCAGCAGCTTCTCCCACATATACCCCGCTTGCTCCCTCCACTTT. The encoded protein is CASSFSHIYPACSLHF.

The rearrangement links TRBV7-9 to TRBJ2-7; 10 nucleotides agree with TRBD2. Germline trimming cut 1 base from V and 3 bases from J; bases unmatched to any gene: 12. The CDR3 covers 18 residues. Germline V gives CDR1 SEHNR, CDR2 FQNEAQ (reference sequence). The CDR3 reads CASSLVVLSSGSSYEQYF. The DNA of the CDR3 is TGTGCCAGCAGCTTAGTCGTGTTGTCTAGCGGGAGTAGCTACGAGCAGTACTTC.

The V gene is TRBV6-5, the J gene TRBJ2-1; TRBD2 is a possible D gene (6 bases). CDR3 size: 13 residues. V gave up 7 bases and J gave up 10 bases, with 17 bases separating them. Germline CDR1 is MNHEY and CDR2 is SVGAGI. The CDR3 here is CASKTGVSYEQFF. CDR3 DNA: TGTGCCAGCAAAACGGGAGTGTCATACGAGCAGTTCTTC.

The chain recombines TRBV29-1 with TRBJ2-1, with 10 bases that match TRBD2. CDR3 length equals 14 residues. With 7 bases clipped from V and 10 bases from J, the junction kept 13 bases outside the gene matches. From germline, CDR1 is SQVTM and CDR2 ANQGSEA. The CDR3, as DNA: TGCAGCGGGACCCTAGCGGGAGAAGGGGAGGAGCAGTTCTTC. Its protein product is CSGTLAGEGEEQFF.

V is TRBV30 and J is TRBJ2-2; D is possibly TRBD1 (6 bases). V was cut by 3 bases and J by 8 bases, with 16 bases left in between. Germline-derived CDR1 and CDR2 are GTSNPN and SVGIG (reference sequence). This CDR3 has 14 residues. CDR3 region: CAWRGGSRTGELFF. CDR3 bases: TGTGCCTGGAGAGGGGGTTCTAGGACAGGGGAGCTGTTTTTT.

This chain uses TRBV7-3 with TRBJ1-1; D unclear. This CDR3 region has 13 residues. V was clipped by 0 bases and J by 5 bases, with 7 bases between them. The germline CDR1 and CDR2 sequences are SGHTA and FQGTGA. The CDR3 region has the DNA TGTGCCAGCAGCTTAACAGCGGGTACTGAAGCTTTCTTT. Translated: CASSLTAGTEAFF.

The chain uses TRBV5-5 and TRBJ1-5; maybe TRBD1 (5 bases). The germline CDR1 and CDR2 sequences are SGHKS and YYEKEE (reference sequence). The CDR3 spans 17 residues. With 3 bases removed from V and 0 bases from J, the gap between germline ends came to 16 bases. The CDR3 region is CASSWNPTQGSNQPQHF. Written as DNA, the CDR3 is TGTGCCAGCAGCTGGAACCCGACCCAGGGTAGCAATCAGCCCCAGCATTTT.

V gene TRBV7-8 combines with J gene TRBJ2-5, with 11 bases fitting TRBD1. Per the germline V gene, CDR1 is SGHVS and CDR2 is FQNEAQ. This CDR3 comprises 17 residues. V shed 5 bases and J 9 bases; nucleotides not matched to a gene: 17. DNA of the CDR3: TGTGCCAGCAGCCTAAACTCCGGGACAGGGGGGCCTGTGGCCCAGTACTTC. The encoded protein is CASSLNSGTGGPVAQYF.

The J gene is TRBJ1-6, the V gene TRBV19; the match to TRBD1 covers 8 bases. This CDR3 has 19 amino acids. Germline CDR1 LNHDA, CDR2 SQIVND (reference sequence). V was clipped by 5 bases and J by 5 bases; unmatched bases: 17. This CDR3 reads CASSLIVIFGTGDNSPLHF. In DNA form, the CDR3 reads TGTGCCAGTAGTCTCATTGTAATTTTTGGGACAGGAGATAATTCACCCCTCCACTTT.

J is TRBJ2-7 and V is TRBV6-6; possible D gene TRBD2, 6 bases. The germline CDR1 and CDR2 sequences are MNHNY and SVGAGI (reference sequence). Deletions cut 5 bases from V and 4 bases from J, with 27 bases between. The CDR3 is made up of 18 amino acids. CDR3 in amino acids: CASSPEPRIGGRLYEQYF. The CDR3 DNA sequence: TGTGCCAGCAGTCCTGAACCCAGGATCGGGGGTAGATTGTACGAGCAGTACTTC.

V is TRBV5-1 and J is TRBJ2-5; no clear D. The germline V gene has CDR1 SGHRS and CDR2 YFSETQ. The CDR3 spans 16 residues. The V end was cut by 0 bases, the J end by 2 bases, with 14 bases between. CDR3 sequence: CASSLGGLGIQETQYF. In nucleotides, the CDR3 is TGCGCCAGCAGCTTGGGCGGTTTGGGTATTCAAGAGACCCAGTACTTC.

This clone was observed once. CDR3 protein: CASSLSPGGPREGYTF. CDR3 nucleotide sequence: TGTGCCAGCAGTTTAAGCCCAGGGGGCCCCCGGGAAGGCTACACCTTC. The chain combines TRBV27 with TRBJ1-2; 8 bases line up with TRBD1. The ends lost 2 bases at V and 8 bases at J; junction bases unmatched: 13. CDR3 length: 16 residues. Germline-derived CDR1 and CDR2 are MNHEY and SMNVEV (reference sequence).

V is TRBV5-1 and J is TRBJ2-6; D unclear. Per germline, CDR1 SGHRS and CDR2 YFSETQ. This CDR3 has 17 residues. The ends were cut back, 4 bases at V and 0 bases at J, with 14 bases in the middle. The DNA for the CDR3 is TGCGCCAGCAGCGCCAGGCGCTACGACTCTGGGGCCAACGTCCTGACTTTC. Its protein product is CASSARRYDSGANVLTF.

The V call is TRBV2, the J call TRBJ2-1, with D perhaps matching TRBD2 (6 bases). Trimming took off 4 bases at V and 9 bases at J, with 13 bases between the two ends. The CDR3 length is 13 residues. Germline assignment: CDR1 SNHLY and CDR2 FYNNEI. The CDR3 region has the DNA TGTGCCAGCAGTGTCGGCGGGGCCGGTGAGCAGTTCTTC. As protein: CASSVGGAGEQFF.

The chain combines TRBV27 with TRBJ2-7, with a tentative D call TRBD2 (5 bases). The CDR3 consists of 14 residues. Germline CDR1 and CDR2: MNHEY and SMNVEV (reference sequence). With 4 bases removed from V and 7 bases from J, the gap between germline ends came to 17 bases. The chain's CDR3 is CASSSGIYWIEQYF. CDR3 sequence (DNA): TGTGCCAGCAGTTCCGGGATCTACTGGATTGAGCAGTACTTC.

CDR3 bases: TGTGCCAGCAGCAAAGACCGTTACCTAAAACAAGAGACCCAGTACTTC. Protein: CASSKDRYLKQETQYF. The chain carries TRBV21-1 and TRBJ2-5; TRBD2 is taken as the D call from the table, unchecked against the DNA. TRBV21-1 is labeled a pseudogene. There are 16 residues in the CDR3.

This chain joins TRBV9 and TRBJ2-2, with D possibly being TRBD1 (8 bases). From germline, CDR1 is SGDLS and CDR2 YYNGEE. CDR3 size: 16 residues. V was clipped by 3 bases and J by 7 bases, with 19 bases between them. CDR3 in amino acids: CASSGRGTGAFGELFF. Written as DNA, the CDR3 is TGTGCCAGCAGCGGGCGGGGGACAGGCGCCTTCGGGGAGCTGTTTTTT.

There are a few counts of this clone. The V gene is TRBV29-1, the J gene TRBJ1-5, with D perhaps TRBD1 (5 bases). There are 14 residues in the CDR3. V lost 4 bases and J lost 0, with 10 bases in between. Germline values: CDR1 SQVTM, CDR2 ANQGSEA. CDR3 DNA sequence: TGCAGCGTTGGGAGGGGTGGTAGCAATCAGCCCCAGCATTTT. Protein product: CSVGRGGSNQPQHF.

The V gene is TRBV6-5, the J gene TRBJ1-2, with no clear D. In germline, CDR1 is MNHEY, CDR2 SVGAGI. V lost 6 bases and J 4 bases, leaving 12 bases between the germline ends. The CDR3 totals 13 residues. CDR3 sequence (DNA): TGTGCCAGCAGCTATCCGGGAGCCTATGGCTACACCTTC. This encodes CASSYPGAYGYTF.

The chain has TRBV7-6 and TRBJ2-7; no clear D gene. CDR3 length equals 14 residues. The germline V and J ends were trimmed by 5 bases and 1 base, with 12 bases remaining between them. The germline CDR1 and CDR2 sequences are SGHVS and FNYEAQ. CDR3 residues: CASSPEAVSYEQYF. The CDR3 nucleotides are TGTGCCAGCAGCCCAGAGGCTGTATCCTACGAGCAGTACTTC.

This chain uses TRBV15 with TRBJ2-3, with TRBD1 matching 8 bases. Losses at the gene ends were 5 bases for V and 0 bases for J; bases not matched to a gene: 4. This CDR3 has 15 amino acids. Germline V gives CDR1 LNHNV, CDR2 YYDKDF (reference sequence). DNA for the CDR3: TGTGCCACCAGCGTGACAGGGGTTAGCACAGATACGCAGTATTTT. It specifies CATSVTGVSTDTQYF.

This chain joins TRBV30 and TRBJ1-2; the match to TRBD1 covers 9 bases. Trimming at V came to 0 bases and at J to 4 bases, leaving 6 bases not matched to a gene. This CDR3 is 15 amino acids long. CDR1 is GTSNPN, CDR2 SVGIG, per germline (reference sequence). The CDR3 DNA sequence: TGTGCCTGGAGTGTACAGGGGGCTAGGAGCTATGGCTACACCTTC. Translation gives CAWSVQGARSYGYTF.

CDR3 residues: CASSQARQGAIQPLHF. Here the CDR3 DNA reads TGTGCCAGCAGCCAAGCCAGACAGGGGGCCATTCAACCCCTCCACTTT. V usage is TRBV14 and J usage is TRBJ1-6; 10 bases are a match to TRBD1. From germline, CDR1 is SGHDN and CDR2 FVKESK. The V gene end was trimmed by 1 base and the J gene end by 12 bases; junction bases not matched to a gene: 9. The CDR3 covers 16 residues.

The chain joins TRBV7-9 to TRBJ2-5, with D possibly being TRBD1 (6 bases). CDR3 length: 17 residues. Germline-derived CDR1 and CDR2 are SEHNR and FQNEAQ (reference sequence). Trimming shortened V by 1 base and J by 1 base, and 16 bases separated the two germline ends. The DNA for the CDR3 is TGTGCCAGCAGCTTAGGGCGAACAGGGAAAGGCCAAGAGACCCAGTACTTC. The encoded protein is CASSLGRTGKGQETQYF.

This sequence joins TRBV27 and TRBJ2-2; D may be TRBD1 (6 bases). The germline gives CDR1 MNHEY, CDR2 SMNVEV (reference sequence). The CDR3 covers 17 residues. V was shortened by 5 bases and J by 0 bases, with 16 bases between the two germline ends. The CDR3 loop reads CASSPARQVPNTGELFF. The CDR3 bases are TGTGCCAGCAGTCCGGCGAGACAGGTGCCGAACACCGGGGAGCTGTTTTTT.

The CDR3 DNA reads TGTGCCAGCAGTTTTTCGGAGGACACTGAAGCTTTCTTT. Its protein is CASSFSEDTEAFF. The chain joins TRBV28 to TRBJ1-1; no reliable D call. Trimming took 3 bases from V and 3 from J, leaving 8 bases between them. CDR3 length: 13 residues. The germline V gene has CDR1 MDHEN and CDR2 SYDVKM.

This sequence joins TRBV30 and TRBJ1-1, with TRBD1 matching 7 bases. Per germline, CDR1 GTSNPN and CDR2 SVGIG (reference sequence). The V segment lost 4 bases and the J segment 5 bases; nucleotides outside the gene matches: 7. The CDR3 is made up of 13 amino acids. The CDR3: CAWTRGGITEAFF. In DNA, the CDR3 is TGTGCCTGGACTAGAGGGGGCATAACTGAAGCTTTCTTT.